This T cell receptor beta chain was identified in a study of blood T cell repertoires in COVID-19. Only in-frame clones appear in the TCRdb table, and some are missing; sequencing was by immunoSEQ multiplex PCR. The sample has 59,000 or so clones, 80% seen once. CDR3 size: 15 residues. V was clipped by 4 bases and J by 1 base; unmatched bases: 4. Germline V gives CDR1 SGHRS, CDR2 YFSETQ. The sequence was collected from a man in his sixties with acute or convalescent COVID-19. The sample comprised peripheral blood. This chain links TRBV5-1 with TRBJ2-3; the match to TRBD2 covers 9 bases. CDR3 sequence: CASSPSGVRTDTQYF. In nucleotides, the CDR3 is TGCGCCAGCAGCCCTAGCGGGGTCCGCACAGATACGCAGTATTTT. Based on the CDR3 plus reference TRBV5-1 and TRBJ2-3, the full variable domain is KAGVTQTPRYLIKTRGQQVTLSCSPISGHRSVSWYQQTPGQGLQFLFEYFSETQRNKGNFPGRFSGRQFSNSRSEMNVSTLELGDSALYLCASSPSGVRTDTQYFGPGTRLTVL.